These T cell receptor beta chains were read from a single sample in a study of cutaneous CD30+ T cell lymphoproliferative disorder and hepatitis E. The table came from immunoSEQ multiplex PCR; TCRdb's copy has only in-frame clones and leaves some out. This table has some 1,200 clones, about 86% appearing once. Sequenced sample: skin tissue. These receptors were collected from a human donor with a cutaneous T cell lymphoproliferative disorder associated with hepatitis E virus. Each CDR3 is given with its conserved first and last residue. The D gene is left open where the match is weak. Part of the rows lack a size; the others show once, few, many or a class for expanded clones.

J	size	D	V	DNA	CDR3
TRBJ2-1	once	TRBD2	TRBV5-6	TGTGCCAGCAGCTTGTTTCGCCTAGCGGGAGGGATAAACTACAATGAGCAGTTCTTC	CASSLFRLAGGINYNEQFF
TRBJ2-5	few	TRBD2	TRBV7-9	TGTGCCAGCAGCCCCGATGGACTAGCGGAAAAAGAGACCCAGTACTTC	CASSPDGLAEKETQYF
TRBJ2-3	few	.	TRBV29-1	TGCAGCGTTGCTCGGGATGTGGATACGCAGTATTTT	CSVARDVDTQYF
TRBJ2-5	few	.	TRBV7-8	TGTGCCAGCAGCTTCTGGGACGGCGCGGTCCAAGAGACCCAGTACTTC	CASSFWDGAVQETQYF
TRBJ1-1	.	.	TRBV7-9	TGTGCCAGCAGCTTAGACGGACAGCTGAACACTGAAGCTTTCTTT	CASSLDGQLNTEAFF
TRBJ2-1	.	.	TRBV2	TGTGCCAGCAGTGAACCCCACTACAATGAGCAGTTCTTC	CASSEPHYNEQFF
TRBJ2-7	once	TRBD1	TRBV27	TGTGCCAGCAGAGGGACAGCAAACTCCTACGAGCAGTACTTC	CASRGTANSYEQYF
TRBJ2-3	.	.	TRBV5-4	TGTGCCAGCAGCGACACAGATACGCAGTATTTT	CASSDTDTQYF
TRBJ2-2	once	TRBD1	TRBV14	TGTGCCAGCAGCCGTGCCCCAGGGGGCACCGGGGAGCTGTTTTTT	CASSRAPGGTGELFF
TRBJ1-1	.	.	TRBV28	TGTGCCAGCAGTTTAAGAAGGGGGGTCACTGAAGCTTTCTTT	CASSLRRGVTEAFF
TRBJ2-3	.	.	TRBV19	TGTGCCAGTAGTAGTGGAGTGTTGGATACGCAGTATTTT	CASSSGVLDTQYF
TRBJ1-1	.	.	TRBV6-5	TGTGCCAGCAGTTACGGGTTTAGGGGCACTGAAGCTTTCTTT	CASSYGFRGTEAFF
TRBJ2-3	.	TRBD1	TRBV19	TGTGCCAGTAACCCCGGGACAGGGGGCTTGATAGATACGCAGTATTTT	CASNPGTGGLIDTQYF
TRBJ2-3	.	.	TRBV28	TGTGCCAGCAGTTTACCTATAGGAGGGGAGACAGATACGCAGTATTTT	CASSLPIGGETDTQYF
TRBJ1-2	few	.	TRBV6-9	TGTGCCAGCAGCGGAAAGGCCTATGGCTACACCTTC	CASSGKAYGYTF
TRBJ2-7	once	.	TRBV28	TGTGCCAGCAGTTTAGGGTCAGGGCCCAACGAGCAGTACTTC	CASSLGSGPNEQYF
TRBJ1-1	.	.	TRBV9	TGTGCCAGCAGCGAGGGGACGGTGAACACTGAAGCTTTCTTT	CASSEGTVNTEAFF
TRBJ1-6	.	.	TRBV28	TGTGCCAGCCACGACGGAGACAGGAGACCCTATAATTCACCCCTCCACTTT	CASHDGDRRPYNSPLHF
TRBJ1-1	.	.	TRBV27	TGTGCCAGCAGTTGGGGGGACCGAATCTACACTGAAGCTTTCTTT	CASSWGDRIYTEAFF
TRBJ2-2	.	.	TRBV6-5	TGTGCCAGCAGTCGAATGAGGAACACCGGGGAGCTGTTTTTT	CASSRMRNTGELFF
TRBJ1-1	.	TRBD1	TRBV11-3	TGTGCCAGCAGTACTGGGGACAGCCTGAACACTGAAGCTTTCTTT	CASSTGDSLNTEAFF
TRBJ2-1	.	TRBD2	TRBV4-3	TGCGCCAGCAGCCAAGATAGTTCGGGGGGCTCCTACAATGAGCAGTTCTTC	CASSQDSSGGSYNEQFF
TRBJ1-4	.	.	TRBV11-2	TGTGCCAGCAGCCCCCGCAACGGGACAACTAATGAAAAACTGTTTTTT	CASSPRNGTTNEKLFF
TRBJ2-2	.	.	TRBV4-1	TGCGCCAGCAGCCAAGATTTCAGGACAACGAACACCGGGGAGCTGTTTTTT	CASSQDFRTTNTGELFF
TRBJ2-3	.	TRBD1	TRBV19	TGTGCCAGTAGTATCGGGACAGGGGCGCCCGGGGGCACAGATACGCAGTATTTT	CASSIGTGAPGGTDTQYF
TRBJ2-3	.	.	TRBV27	TGTGCCAGCAGTGATAACAGGGTTGCAGATACGCAGTATTTT	CASSDNRVADTQYF
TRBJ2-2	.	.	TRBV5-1	TGCGCCAGCAGCCAGGGCGACTACACCGGGGAGCTGTTTTTT	CASSQGDYTGELFF
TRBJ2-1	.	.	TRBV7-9	TGTGCCAGCAGCTTGGTAGAGCAGTTCTTC	CASSLVEQFF
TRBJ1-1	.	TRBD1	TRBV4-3	TGCGCCAGCAGCCAAGGACAGGGTATCACTGAAGCTTTCTTT	CASSQGQGITEAFF
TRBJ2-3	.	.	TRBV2	TGTGCCAGTATAACGGCAGATACGCAGTATTTT	CASITADTQYF
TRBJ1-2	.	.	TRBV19	TGTGCCAGTAGTATAGGCAGGGTGGTCTATGGCTACACCTTC	CASSIGRVVYGYTF
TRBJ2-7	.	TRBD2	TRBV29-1	TGCAGCGTTGAAGATCTGACTAGCGGGGGACTCTACGAGCAGTACTTC	CSVEDLTSGGLYEQYF
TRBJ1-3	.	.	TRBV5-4	TGTGCCAGCGCTAGGACGGATGGAAACACCATATATTTT	CASARTDGNTIYF
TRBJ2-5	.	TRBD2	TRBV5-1	TGCGCCAGCAGCCGGACTAGCGGGGGTCAAGAGACCCAGTACTTC	CASSRTSGGQETQYF
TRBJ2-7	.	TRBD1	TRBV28	TGTGCCAGCAGCTCGGACAGGGGGTGGCCCTACGAGCAGTACTTC	CASSSDRGWPYEQYF
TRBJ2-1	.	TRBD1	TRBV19	TGTGCCAGTACCATGGACAGGGGCGATGAGCAGTTCTTC	CASTMDRGDEQFF
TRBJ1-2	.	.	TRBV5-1	TGCGCCAGCAGGGGGCAGGCGAACTATGGCTACACCTTC	CASRGQANYGYTF
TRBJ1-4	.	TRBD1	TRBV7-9	TGTGCCAGCAGACCCGGACAGGCGGCGATCGCAACTAATGAAAAACTGTTTTTT	CASRPGQAAIATNEKLFF
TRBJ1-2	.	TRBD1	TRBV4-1	TGCGCCAGCAGCCTTGGGACAGGGAATGGCTACACCTTC	CASSLGTGNGYTF
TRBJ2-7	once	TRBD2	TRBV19	TGTGCCAGTAGTTTCACTAGCGGCTCCTACGAGCAGTACTTC	CASSFTSGSYEQYF
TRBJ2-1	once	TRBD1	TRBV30	TGTGCCTGGAGTGGACAGGGGGCTTGGGATGAGCAGTTCTTC	CAWSGQGAWDEQFF
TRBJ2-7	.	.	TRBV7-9	TGTGCCAGCAGCTCCCTCGTACAGGCCCCCGAGCAGTACTTC	CASSSLVQAPEQYF
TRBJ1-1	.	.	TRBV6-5	TGTGCCAGCGCAGAATGGAGGAACACTGAAGCTTTCTTT	CASAEWRNTEAFF
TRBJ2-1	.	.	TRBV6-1	TGTGCCAGCACAGGGACTGGAAACAATGAGCAGTTCTTC	CASTGTGNNEQFF
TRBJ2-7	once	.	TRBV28	TGTGCCAGCAGTTTACAGACAACGCGAGAGCAGTACTTC	CASSLQTTREQYF